The 28 T cell receptor beta chains reported below all come from one sample, sequenced in a study of T cell responses to AZD1222 COVID-19 vaccine (dated by TCRdb to the early 2020s). The library was generated by the immunoSEQ multiplex PCR assay. TCRdb stores this immuneACCESS table with in-frame sequences only. Part of the clones is absent; in the studies checked, under half of the shortfall reflects unresolved V genes, and no reason is known for the rest. For this sample the table gives 150,000 to 200,000 clones, of which about 90% were detected only once. The ten largest clones add up to 1.1% to 1.5% of the sample. The time point label, as the study defines it: baseline before first vaccination. The specimen was peripheral blood, collected on day 0 of AZD1222 vaccination. The receptors here all came from an adult in good health.

The chain is built from TRBV28 and TRBJ1-1; D may be TRBD1 (5 bases). The CDR3 is 15 amino acids. Trimming cost V 3 bases and J 5 bases, with 16 bases left between them. Germline V CDR1 and CDR2: MDHEN, SYDVKM. CDR3 region: CASSFALDRITEAFF. The CDR3 nucleotides are TGTGCCAGCAGTTTTGCCCTCGACAGAATAACTGAAGCTTTCTTT.

V is TRBV5-6 and J is TRBJ1-2, with 9 bases identical to TRBD1. J lost 0 bases, V lost 5 bases, and 11 bases had no gene match. Germline CDR1 is SGHDT and CDR2 is YYEEEE. The CDR3 covers 17 residues. CDR3 sequence (DNA): TGTGCCAGCAGGTCCGGGACAGGGATCTTAACTAACTATGGCTACACCTTC. It translates to CASRSGTGILTNYGYTF. Full variable domain (rest looked up from reference TRBV5-6 and TRBJ1-2): DAGVTQSPTHLIKTRGQQVTLRCSPKSGHDTVSWYQQALGQGPQFIFQYYEEEERQRGNFPDRFSGHQFPNYSSELNVNALLLGDSALYLCASRSGTGILTNYGYTFGSGTRLTVV.

The rearrangement uses TRBV15 and TRBJ1-5; D remains unclear. The V gene lost 5 bases and the J gene lost 5 bases, with 13 bases spanning the gap. The CDR3 is 14 amino acids. Germline CDR1 is LNHNV and CDR2 is YYDKDF (reference sequence). CDR3 in DNA: TGTGCCACCAGCCTAGGGCTGAGAGATCAGCCCCAGCATTTT. Amino acids: CATSLGLRDQPQHF. Combining the CDR3 with reference TRBV15 and TRBJ1-5 gives the whole variable domain DAMVIQNPRYQVTQFGKPVTLSCSQTLNHNVMYWYQQKSSQAPKLLFHYYDKDFNNEADTPDNFQSRRPNTSFCFLDIRSPGLGDTAMYLCATSLGLRDQPQHFGDGTRLSIL.

J is TRBJ1-5 and V is TRBV18; 9 bases agree with TRBD1. Losses at the gene ends were 3 bases for V and 10 bases for J; bases not matched to a gene: 13. Germline-derived CDR1 and CDR2 are KGHSH and LQKENI. This CDR3 spans 16 amino acids. The chain's CDR3 is CASSPAGTGLVRPQHF. DNA of the CDR3: TGTGCCAGCTCACCCGCCGGGACAGGGTTGGTTCGACCCCAGCATTTT. Full variable domain (remainder filled in from reference TRBV18 and TRBJ1-5): NAGVMQNPRHLVRRRGQEARLRCSPMKGHSHVYWYRQLPEEGLKFMVYLQKENIIDESGMPKERFSAEFPKEGPSILRIQQVVRGDSAAYFCASSPAGTGLVRPQHFGDGTRLSIL.

As DNA, the CDR3 is TGTGCCAGCAGCGATCTGGGCACTGAAGCTTTCTTT. The encoded protein is CASSDLGTEAFF. The chain has TRBV2 and TRBJ1-1; no firm D call. From germline, CDR1 is SNHLY and CDR2 FYNNEI. This CDR3 is built from 12 residues. V gave up 6 bases and J gave up 4 bases, with 9 bases separating them.

This chain uses TRBV7-3 with TRBJ1-2; possibly TRBD1 for D (5 bases). The CDR3 is made up of 15 amino acids. The germline V and J ends were trimmed by 1 base and 1 base, with 10 bases remaining between them. The germline CDR1 and CDR2 sequences are SGHTA and FQGTGA. The CDR3 nucleotides read TGTGCCAGCAGCTTAATTCCGGGGGTTAACTATGGCTACACCTTC. As protein: CASSLIPGVNYGYTF. Looking up the rest from reference TRBV7-3 and TRBJ1-2 gives the full variable domain: GAGVSQTPSNKVTEKGKYVELRCDPISGHTALYWYRQSLGQGPEFLIYFQGTGAADDSGLPNDRFFAVRPEGSVSTLKIQRTERGDSAVYLCASSLIPGVNYGYTFGSGTRLTVV.

DNA for the CDR3: TGTGCCACCAGCAGACCCATTGGTGAGCAGTTCTTC. Residues: CATSRPIGEQFF. This chain links TRBV15 with TRBJ2-1; D is unresolved. CDR3 size: 12 residues. Germline V CDR1 and CDR2: LNHNV, YYDKDF (reference sequence). Trimming shortened V by 2 bases and J by 9 bases, and 8 bases separated the two germline ends.

The rearrangement links TRBV12-3 or TRBV12-4 to TRBJ1-1; D call uncertain. CDR3 length: 11 residues. The V and J ends lost 6 bases and 8 bases respectively, with 10 bases between them. The CDR3 bases are TGTGCCAGCAGCTTCGAAAGAGAAGCTTTCTTT. This translates into CASSFEREAFF.

The gene calls are TRBV27 and TRBJ2-1; the match to TRBD2 covers 15 bases. The CDR3 consists of 15 residues. Germline values: CDR1 MNHEY, CDR2 SMNVEV (reference sequence). Unmatched junction bases numbered 3, after V lost 5 bases and J lost 7 bases. This chain's CDR3 is CASSTGTSGGNEQFF. The DNA for the CDR3 is TGTGCCAGCAGTACCGGGACTAGCGGGGGGAATGAGCAGTTCTTC.

V usage is TRBV7-9 and J usage is TRBJ2-1, with 9 nucleotides matching TRBD2. Germline CDR1 is SEHNR and CDR2 is FQNEAQ (reference sequence). CDR3 size: 17 residues. V lost 4 bases, J lost 8 bases, and 15 bases stayed unmatched. For the CDR3, the DNA is TGTGCCAGCAGCTCCGTCACCTCTAGCGGGAACAGTCATGAGCAGTTCTTC. It yields the protein CASSSVTSSGNSHEQFF.

This chain joins TRBV7-8 and TRBJ2-7, with 7 bases identical to TRBD1. This CDR3 is 16 amino acids long. With 1 base clipped from V and 3 bases from J, the junction kept 9 bases outside the gene matches. Germline V gene sequence: CDR1 SGHVS, CDR2 FQNEAQ. The CDR3 protein is CASSLDLRGQDYEQYF. CDR3 nucleotide sequence: TGTGCCAGCAGCTTAGATTTGAGGGGGCAAGACTACGAGCAGTACTTC. Using reference TRBV7-8 and TRBJ2-7 for the parts outside the CDR3, the full variable domain is GAGVSQSPRYKVAKRGQDVALRCDPISGHVSLFWYQQALGQGPEFLTYFQNEAQLDKSGLPSDRFFAERPEGSVSTLKIQRTQQEDSAVYLCASSLDLRGQDYEQYFGPGTRLTVT.

The J gene is TRBJ2-7, the V gene TRBV28; weak D call: TRBD2 (5 bases). This CDR3 contains 13 residues. The germline gives CDR1 MDHEN, CDR2 SYDVKM. The ends were cut back, 10 bases at V and 2 bases at J, with 15 bases in the middle. The CDR3 spells CATSGWRAYEQYF. The CDR3 nucleotides read TGTGCCACCTCAGGATGGCGGGCCTACGAGCAGTACTTC.

The chain uses TRBV27 and TRBJ1-2, with a weak D call TRBD1 (6 bases). V was clipped by 5 bases and J by 3 bases, with 10 bases between them. The CDR3 is made up of 13 amino acids. Per the germline V gene, CDR1 is MNHEY and CDR2 is SMNVEV (reference sequence). The CDR3 protein is CASSPQGYYGYTF. In DNA form, the CDR3 reads TGTGCCAGCAGTCCCCAGGGGTACTATGGCTACACCTTC.

The rearrangement joins TRBV9 to TRBJ2-5; 7 bases align to TRBD2. CDR1 and CDR2 (germline): SGDLS, YYNGEE. This CDR3 region has 15 residues. V lost 0 bases, J lost 4 bases, and 6 bases stayed unmatched. The CDR3, as DNA: TGTGCCAGCAGCGTAGACACGGGAGGTAGAGAGACCCAGTACTTC. Translated, it gives CASSVDTGGRETQYF.

The chain links TRBV9 to TRBJ1-3, with TRBD1 matching 7 bases. CDR1 and CDR2 (germline): SGDLS, YYNGEE. The ends lost 7 bases at V and 0 bases at J; junction bases unmatched: 10. The CDR3 is 16 amino acids. The CDR3 spells CASSREGQSSGNTIYF. The CDR3 coding sequence is TGTGCCAGCTCCCGAGAGGGACAGAGCTCTGGAAACACCATATATTTT.

V and J are TRBV5-1 and TRBJ2-2; TRBD2 is a possible D gene (5 bases). V was pared by 0 bases and J by 1 base, with 7 bases between. Germline CDR1 reads SGHRS; CDR2 reads YFSETQ. The CDR3 spans 15 residues. CDR3 nucleotides: TGCGCCAGCAGCTTGGAAGCGGAGAACACCGGGGAGCTGTTTTTT. Protein product: CASSLEAENTGELFF.

The chain combines TRBV5-1 with TRBJ2-6, with D tentatively TRBD1 (6 bases). The germline gives CDR1 SGHRS, CDR2 YFSETQ. V dropped 2 bases and J dropped 1 base, with 7 bases sitting between them. This CDR3 has 15 amino acids. The CDR3 reads CASSLGGSGANVLTF. In nucleotides, the CDR3 is TGCGCCAGCAGCTTAGGGGGTTCTGGGGCCAACGTCCTGACTTTC.

The chain combines TRBV28 with TRBJ2-1; D is ambiguous. V shed 5 bases and J shed 8 bases, with 4 bases lying between them. Germline V gene sequence: CDR1 MDHEN, CDR2 SYDVKM. The CDR3 has 10 amino acids. The chain's CDR3 is CASSRDEQFF. The DNA for the CDR3 is TGTGCCAGCAGTAGGGATGAGCAGTTCTTC.

The gene calls are TRBV7-2 and TRBJ2-5, with no clear D. The CDR3 runs 14 residues. V lost 1 base and J 5 bases, leaving 11 bases between the germline ends. Germline loops: CDR1 SGHTA, CDR2 FQGNSA. The CDR3 nucleotides are TGTGCCAGCAGCTTAGTGGGTGTGATGGAGACCCAGTACTTC. This translates into CASSLVGVMETQYF.

The chain has TRBV3-1 (or the pseudogene TRBV3-2) and TRBJ2-7, with D uncertain. CDR1 and CDR2 from the germline V gene are LGHDT and YNNKEL (reference sequence). CDR3 length equals 15 residues. Trimming removed 0 bases from V and 5 bases from J, with 14 bases in between. Here the CDR3 DNA reads TGTGCCAGCAGCCAAGAAACACTTTTGAGGAACGAGCAGTACTTC. Protein product: CASSQETLLRNEQYF.

The rearrangement links TRBV6-5 to TRBJ2-2; D uncertain. V was shortened by 7 bases and J by 4 bases, with 4 bases between the two germline ends. The CDR3 is 11 residues long. Germline V gene sequence: CDR1 MNHEY, CDR2 SVGAGI. The CDR3 here is CASKLTGELFF. CDR3 in DNA: TGTGCCAGCAAGCTCACCGGGGAGCTGTTTTTT.

The chain recombines TRBV2 with TRBJ1-2; TRBD1 aligns across 7 bases. After removal of 5 bases from V and 4 bases from J, the junction contained 7 bases not matched to a gene. The CDR3 spans 14 residues. Germline V CDR1 and CDR2: SNHLY, FYNNEI. CDR3 protein: CASSNQGGLYGYTF. CDR3 sequence (DNA): TGTGCCAGCAGTAACCAGGGGGGACTCTATGGCTACACCTTC.

V gene TRBV18 combines with J gene TRBJ1-1; D uncertain. Germline CDR1 reads KGHSH; CDR2 reads LQKENI. V was shortened by 3 bases and J by 6 bases, with 20 bases between the two germline ends. The CDR3 covers 16 residues. The CDR3: CASSPLLGVQASEAFF. The CDR3 nucleotides read TGTGCCAGCTCACCTTTGCTGGGCGTCCAGGCGTCTGAAGCTTTCTTT.

The rearrangement links TRBV19 to TRBJ1-5, with D tentatively TRBD1 (6 bases). CDR1 is LNHDA and CDR2 is SQIVND in the germline V gene (reference sequence). Between the trimmed V and J ends, which lost 3 bases and 6 bases, there was a span of 15 bases. The length of the CDR3 is 15 residues. This CDR3 reads CASSIRPGGLQPQHF. Written as DNA, the CDR3 is TGTGCCAGTAGTATTCGGCCCGGGGGGCTTCAGCCCCAGCATTTT.

This clone appeared once. V gene TRBV6-6 combines with J gene TRBJ2-1; 10 nucleotides agree with TRBD2. Germline V gene sequence: CDR1 MNHNY, CDR2 SVGAGI (reference sequence). J gave up 9 bases and V 4 bases, and 6 bases lay outside the gene matches. There are 14 residues in the CDR3. In nucleotides, the CDR3 is TGTGCCAGCAGTTGGCAGCGGGGGGGCGGTGAGCAGTTCTTC. Amino acid sequence: CASSWQRGGGEQFF.

This chain joins TRBV19 and TRBJ1-1; D might be TRBD1 (6 bases). CDR3 length equals 14 residues. The germline V gene encodes CDR1 LNHDA and CDR2 SQIVND (reference sequence). V lost 5 bases, J lost 4 bases, and 14 bases lay in between. CDR3 nucleotide sequence: TGTGCCAGTAGTCCTCGCGGAGGGGGCACTGAAGCTTTCTTT. Its translation: CASSPRGGGTEAFF.

The V gene is TRBV27, the J gene TRBJ2-1; the match to TRBD2 covers 14 bases. CDR1 MNHEY and CDR2 SMNVEV come from the germline V gene (reference sequence). The CDR3 is 16 amino acids. With 6 bases clipped from V and 0 bases from J, the junction kept 1 base outside the gene matches. The CDR3: CASRGTSGSSYNEQFF. The CDR3 coding sequence is TGTGCCAGCAGGGGGACTAGCGGGAGCTCCTACAATGAGCAGTTCTTC.

This chain joins TRBV27 and TRBJ1-1; D remains unclear. The germline V gene has CDR1 MNHEY and CDR2 SMNVEV (reference sequence). V was clipped by 8 bases and J by 1 base, with 23 bases between them. The CDR3 totals 17 residues. This CDR3 reads CASHPGLTRPWNTEAFF. The CDR3 DNA reads TGTGCCAGCCATCCCGGGCTAACTCGACCATGGAACACTGAAGCTTTCTTT.